This T cell receptor (beta chain) was observed in a study of CD8+ T cells in alopecia areata. The CDR3 loop spans 15 amino acids. The trim removed 3 bases at V and 2 bases at J, leaving 7 bases unmatched. The germline V gene encodes CDR1 LGHNA and CDR2 YNFKEQ. Treatment denoted: oral pan-JAK inhibitor, 5-10 mg twice daily. Individuals with alopecia areata gave both lesional scalp punch biopsies and peripheral blood for collection. RNA, once extracted, was reverse transcribed into cDNA for use as the sequencing template. Here immunoSEQ multiplex PCR was the method, and the copy in TCRdb shows in-frame clones only, minus some. This sample has approximately 100,000 clones, with 86% found just once.

The chain has TRBV4-2 and TRBJ2-7; TRBD2 matches 7 bases. This specimen was CD8+ T cells sorted from blood, taken at approximately week 34, from a patient treated with tofacitinib. This TCR came from a human donor with alopecia areata. The CDR3 DNA reads TGTGCCAGCAGCCACCGGCGGGAGTCCGCCTACGAGCAGTACTTC. Its protein product is CASSHRRESAYEQYF.